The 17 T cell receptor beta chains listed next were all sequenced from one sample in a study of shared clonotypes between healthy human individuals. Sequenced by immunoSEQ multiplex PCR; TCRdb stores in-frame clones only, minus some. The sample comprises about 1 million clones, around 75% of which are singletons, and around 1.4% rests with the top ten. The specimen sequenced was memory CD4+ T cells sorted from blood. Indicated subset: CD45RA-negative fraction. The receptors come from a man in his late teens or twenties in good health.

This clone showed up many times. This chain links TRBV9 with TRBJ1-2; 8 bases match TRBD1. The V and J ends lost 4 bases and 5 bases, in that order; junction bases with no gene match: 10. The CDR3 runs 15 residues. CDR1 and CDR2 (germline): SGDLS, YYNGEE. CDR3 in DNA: TGTGCCAGCAGCCTCCAAACCGGGACAGGTTATGGCTACACCTTC. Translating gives CASSLQTGTGYGYTF.

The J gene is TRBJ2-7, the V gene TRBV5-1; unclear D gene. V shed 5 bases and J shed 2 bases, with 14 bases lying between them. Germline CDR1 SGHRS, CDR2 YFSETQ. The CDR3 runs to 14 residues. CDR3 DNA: TGCGCCAGCAGTACGGCGGACCAAGCCTACGAGCAGTACTTC. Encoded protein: CASSTADQAYEQYF. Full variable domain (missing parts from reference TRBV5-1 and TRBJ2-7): KAGVTQTPRYLIKTRGQQVTLSCSPISGHRSVSWYQQTPGQGLQFLFEYFSETQRNKGNFPGRFSGRQFSNSRSEMNVSTLELGDSALYLCASSTADQAYEQYFGPGTRLTVT.

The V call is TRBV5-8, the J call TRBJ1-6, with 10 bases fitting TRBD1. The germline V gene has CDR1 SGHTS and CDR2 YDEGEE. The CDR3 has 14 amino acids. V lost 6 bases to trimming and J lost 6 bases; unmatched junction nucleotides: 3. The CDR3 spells CASKRTGGNSPLHF. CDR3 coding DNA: TGTGCCAGCAAACGGACAGGGGGTAATTCACCCCTCCACTTT.

The CDR3 coding sequence is TGTGCCAGCAGTGGGACAGGGGGCGGGGAGACCCAGTACTTC. It encodes CASSGTGGGETQYF. The V gene is TRBV25-1, the J gene TRBJ2-5, with 11 bases lining up with TRBD1. There are 14 residues in the CDR3. J lost 5 bases, V lost 4 bases, and 3 bases had no gene match. CDR1 MGHDK and CDR2 SYGVNS come from the germline V gene.

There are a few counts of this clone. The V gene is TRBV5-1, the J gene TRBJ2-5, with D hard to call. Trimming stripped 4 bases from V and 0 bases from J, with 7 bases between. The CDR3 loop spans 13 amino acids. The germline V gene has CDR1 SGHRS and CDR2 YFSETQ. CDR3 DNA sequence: TGCGCCAGCAGCCCCCAGAACCAAGAGACCCAGTACTTC. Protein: CASSPQNQETQYF.

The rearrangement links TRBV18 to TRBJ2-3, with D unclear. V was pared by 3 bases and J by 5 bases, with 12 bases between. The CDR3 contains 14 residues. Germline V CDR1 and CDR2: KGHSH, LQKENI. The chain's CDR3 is CASSPDSMGDTQYF. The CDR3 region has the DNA TGTGCCAGCTCACCGGATTCCATGGGAGATACGCAGTATTTT.

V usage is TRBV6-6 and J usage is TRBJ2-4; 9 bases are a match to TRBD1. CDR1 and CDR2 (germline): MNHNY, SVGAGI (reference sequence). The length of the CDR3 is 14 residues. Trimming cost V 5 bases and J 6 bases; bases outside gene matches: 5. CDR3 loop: CASSNPGQGNIQYF. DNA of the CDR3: TGTGCCAGCAGTAACCCGGGACAGGGAAACATTCAGTACTTC.

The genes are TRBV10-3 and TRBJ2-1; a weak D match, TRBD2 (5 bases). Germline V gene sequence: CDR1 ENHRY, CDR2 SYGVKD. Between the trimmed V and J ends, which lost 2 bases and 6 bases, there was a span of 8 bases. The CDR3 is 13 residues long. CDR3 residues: CAISEGGSNEQFF. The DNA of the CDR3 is TGTGCCATCAGTGAGGGTGGGAGCAATGAGCAGTTCTTC.

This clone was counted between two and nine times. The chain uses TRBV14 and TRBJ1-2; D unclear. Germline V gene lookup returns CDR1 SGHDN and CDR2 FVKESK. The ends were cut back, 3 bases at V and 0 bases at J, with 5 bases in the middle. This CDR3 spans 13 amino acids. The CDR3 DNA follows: TGTGCCAGCAGCCAGGGTCCTAACTATGGCTACACCTTC. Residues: CASSQGPNYGYTF.

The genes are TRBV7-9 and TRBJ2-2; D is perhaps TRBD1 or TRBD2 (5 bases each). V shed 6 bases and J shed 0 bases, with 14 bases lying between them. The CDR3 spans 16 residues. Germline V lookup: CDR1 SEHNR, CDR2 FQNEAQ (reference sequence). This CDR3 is CASSRVPGPNTGELFF. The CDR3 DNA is TGTGCCAGCAGTCGTGTACCGGGACCGAACACCGGGGAGCTGTTTTTT.

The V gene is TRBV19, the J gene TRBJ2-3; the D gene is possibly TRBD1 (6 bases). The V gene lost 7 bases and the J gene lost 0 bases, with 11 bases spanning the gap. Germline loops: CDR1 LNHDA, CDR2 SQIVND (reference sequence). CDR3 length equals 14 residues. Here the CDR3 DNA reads TGTGCCAGTACCAGGGGCCTAAGCACAGATACGCAGTATTTT. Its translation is CASTRGLSTDTQYF.

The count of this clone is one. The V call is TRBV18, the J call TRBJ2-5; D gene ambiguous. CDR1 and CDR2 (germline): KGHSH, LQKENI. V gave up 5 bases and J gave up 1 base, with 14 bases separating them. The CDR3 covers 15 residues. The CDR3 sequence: CASSAGITVQETQYF. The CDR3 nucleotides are TGTGCCAGCTCAGCTGGTATAACCGTCCAAGAGACCCAGTACTTC.

The CDR3 bases are TGTGCCAGCAGCGACAGGACCTTCTCCTACGAGCAGTACTTC. This gives the protein CASSDRTFSYEQYF. The chain links TRBV28 to TRBJ2-7; TRBD1 might be the D (6 bases). Trimming shortened V by 6 bases and J by 0 bases, and 12 bases separated the two germline ends. Germline CDR1 MDHEN, CDR2 SYDVKM. The CDR3 is 14 residues long.

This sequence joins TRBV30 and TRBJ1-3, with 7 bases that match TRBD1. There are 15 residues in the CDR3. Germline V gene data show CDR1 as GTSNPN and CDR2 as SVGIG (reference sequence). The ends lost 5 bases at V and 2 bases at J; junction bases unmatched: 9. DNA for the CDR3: TGTGCCTGGGCTTTAGACAGGGAAGCTGGAAACACCATATATTTT. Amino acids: CAWALDREAGNTIYF.

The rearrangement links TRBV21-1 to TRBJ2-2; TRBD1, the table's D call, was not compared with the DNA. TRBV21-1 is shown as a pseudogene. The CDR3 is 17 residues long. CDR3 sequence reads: CASSKDVDRGYTGELFF. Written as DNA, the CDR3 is TGTGCCAGCAGCAAAGACGTGGACAGGGGGTACACCGGGGAGCTGTTTTTT.

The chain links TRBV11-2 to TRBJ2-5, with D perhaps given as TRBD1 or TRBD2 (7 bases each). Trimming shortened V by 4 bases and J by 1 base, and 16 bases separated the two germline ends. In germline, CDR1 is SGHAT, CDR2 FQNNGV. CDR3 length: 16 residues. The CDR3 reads CASSSQGGGSQETQYF. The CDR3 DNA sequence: TGTGCCAGCAGCTCCCAGGGGGGGGGCAGCCAAGAGACCCAGTACTTC. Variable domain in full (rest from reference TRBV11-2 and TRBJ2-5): EAGVAQSPRYKIIEKRQSVAFWCNPISGHATLYWYQQILGQGPKLLIQFQNNGVVDDSQLPKDRFSAERLKGVDSTLKIQPAKLEDSAVYLCASSSQGGGSQETQYFGPGTRLLVL.

The CDR3 region is CASSLRVLGSGNTIYF. For the CDR3, the DNA is TGTGCCAGCAGCTTAAGGGTTCTAGGCTCTGGAAACACCATATATTTT. The V gene is TRBV7-9, the J gene TRBJ1-3; D not resolved. In germline, CDR1 is SEHNR, CDR2 FQNEAQ (reference sequence). The V gene lost 2 bases and the J gene lost 0 bases, with 11 bases spanning the gap. The CDR3 loop spans 16 amino acids.